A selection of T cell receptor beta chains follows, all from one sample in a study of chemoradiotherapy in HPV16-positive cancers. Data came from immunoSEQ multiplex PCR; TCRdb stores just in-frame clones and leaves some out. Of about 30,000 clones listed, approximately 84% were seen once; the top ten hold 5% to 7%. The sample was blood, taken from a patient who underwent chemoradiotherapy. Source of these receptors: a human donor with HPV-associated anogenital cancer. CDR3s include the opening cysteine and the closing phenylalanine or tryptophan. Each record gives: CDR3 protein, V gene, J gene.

cdr3_aa: CASRARQGATGELFF
v_call: TRBV5-6
j_call: TRBJ2-2

cdr3_aa: CASSSGVSRTDTQYF
v_call: TRBV11-1
j_call: TRBJ2-3

cdr3_aa: CASTGGRDTEAFF
v_call: TRBV19
j_call: TRBJ1-1

cdr3_aa: CASMRFNIEQYF
v_call: TRBV2
j_call: TRBJ2-7

cdr3_aa: CASSLFSGNTIYF
v_call: TRBV7-3
j_call: TRBJ1-3

cdr3_aa: CAATEENNNYGYTF
v_call: TRBV10-1
j_call: TRBJ1-2

cdr3_aa: CASSSSGGGPQYF
v_call: TRBV9
j_call: TRBJ2-5

cdr3_aa: CASREGQGVTYEQYF
v_call: TRBV10-2
j_call: TRBJ2-7

cdr3_aa: CASSPRGGLETQYF
v_call: TRBV13
j_call: TRBJ2-5

cdr3_aa: CASSLGGLGVQETQYF
v_call: TRBV5-4
j_call: TRBJ2-5

cdr3_aa: CASRLEVSETQYF
v_call: TRBV5-1
j_call: TRBJ2-5

cdr3_aa: CAIGTSGGFRETQYF
v_call: TRBV10-3
j_call: TRBJ2-5

cdr3_aa: CASSLERTSGGIADTQYF
v_call: TRBV5-6
j_call: TRBJ2-3

cdr3_aa: CASSYQETQYF
v_call: TRBV6-5
j_call: TRBJ2-5

cdr3_aa: CASSYSTGRGYTF
v_call: TRBV6-5
j_call: TRBJ1-2

cdr3_aa: CASSSSLGGNEKLFF
v_call: TRBV2
j_call: TRBJ1-4

cdr3_aa: CACWAESSGNTIYF
v_call: TRBV30
j_call: TRBJ1-3

cdr3_aa: CATRDGINTEAFF
v_call: TRBV15
j_call: TRBJ1-1

cdr3_aa: CASTPILDRESGLAGNTIYF
v_call: TRBV9
j_call: TRBJ1-3

cdr3_aa: CASSYTGNEQFF
v_call: TRBV6-5
j_call: TRBJ2-1

cdr3_aa: CASRGQSSYNEQFF
v_call: TRBV5-1
j_call: TRBJ2-1

cdr3_aa: CASSLGGGSQTQYF
v_call: TRBV5-4
j_call: TRBJ2-5

cdr3_aa: CASSLRDMNTEAFF
v_call: TRBV19
j_call: TRBJ1-1

cdr3_aa: CASSSGPSGNTIYF
v_call: TRBV19
j_call: TRBJ1-3

cdr3_aa: CASSLWREYNSPLHF
v_call: TRBV5-8
j_call: TRBJ1-6

cdr3_aa: CASKGRPLNTGELFF
v_call: TRBV2
j_call: TRBJ2-2

cdr3_aa: CASWDRGKGNTIYF
v_call: TRBV19
j_call: TRBJ1-3

cdr3_aa: CSAGQASGTEAFF
v_call: TRBV29-1
j_call: TRBJ1-1

cdr3_aa: CASSPRSGGIPDNNEQFF
v_call: TRBV7-9
j_call: TRBJ2-1

cdr3_aa: CASSYSSETQYF
v_call: TRBV6-6
j_call: TRBJ2-5